What follows are 5 T cell receptor beta chains derived from one specimen sequenced in a study of T cells expressing NK-cell markers (TCRdb year 2020). Preparation of the library involved 5' RACE. The instrument was an Illumina HiSeq 2000. The reads went through TCRdb reprocessing, and each CDR3 protein sequence gets one entry with no DNA. The sample table gives about 370,000 distinct CDR3 sequences. Around 10% of the sample is taken by the ten largest. The source material was blood T cells: a sorted CD56 or NKG2C T cell subset, CD4+ or CD8+ T cells, or bulk PBMC T cells (not recorded which). These receptors originate from a woman aged 50 to 60 in good health. Donor details come from another sample of the same person, matched by shared clones.

The chain employs TRBV11-2 and TRBJ2-3. Germline V gene sequence: CDR1 SGHAT, CDR2 FQNNGV. CDR3 length: 14 residues. The CDR3 here is CASRKTSSTDTQYF.

The gene calls are TRBV20-1 and TRBJ2-5; TCRdb's D call, TRBD2, is unchecked because there is no DNA. The CDR3 runs to 14 residues. The germline gives CDR1 DFQATT, CDR2 SNEGSKA (reference sequence). CDR3 protein: CSARSGRGGSAQYF.

This chain links TRBV14 with TRBJ1-2. This CDR3 has 15 residues. CDR1 and CDR2 (germline): SGHDN, FVKESK. The CDR3 region is CASSQGRRANYGYTF. The full variable domain, completed using reference TRBV14 and TRBJ1-2, is EAGVTQFPSHSVIEKGQTVTLRCDPISGHDNLYWYRRVMGKEIKFLLHFVKESKQDESGMPNNRFLAERTGGTYSTLKVQPAELEDSGVYFCASSQGRRANYGYTFGSGTRLTVV.

The rearrangement links TRBV12-3 or TRBV12-4 to TRBJ2-5; TCRdb's D call, TRBD1, is unchecked because there is no DNA. There are 14 residues in the CDR3. The CDR3: CASSLETGVETQYF.

The chain links TRBV20-1 to TRBJ2-1; TCRdb outputs TRBD2, but without DNA this stays unchecked. Germline V gives CDR1 DFQATT, CDR2 SNEGSKA (reference sequence). CDR3 length: 12 amino acids. The CDR3 reads CSGGLGVNEQFF.